This T cell receptor (beta chain) was profiled in a study of identical twins. Germline V gene data show CDR1 as MDHEN and CDR2 as SYDVKM. The CDR3 spans 15 residues. Trimming took 6 bases from V and 2 from J, leaving 14 bases between them. TCRdb recomputed calls from the 5' RACE reads with MiXCR, one row per CDR3 protein. The sample lists around 960,000 distinct CDR3 sequences; more than 9% were seen once. This sample was shared with a second study, whose subject was yellow fever vaccine responses in identical twins.

The receptor was derived from a woman aged 18-35 years in good health. What was sequenced was PBMCs. This chain links TRBV28 with TRBJ1-5, with D maybe TRBD1 (6 bases). CDR3 protein: CASRLQGSGNQPQHF. As DNA, the CDR3 is TGTGCCAGCAGGTTACAGGGTTCTGGCAATCAGCCCCAGCATTTT. The entire variable domain, with the rest obtained from reference TRBV28 and TRBJ1-5, is as follows: DVKVTQSSRYLVKRTGEKVFLECVQDMDHENMFWYRQDPGLGLRLIYFSYDVKMKEKGDIPEGYSVSREKKERFSLILESASTNQTSMYLCASRLQGSGNQPQHFGDGTRLSIL.